This T cell receptor (beta chain) derives from a study of cytomegalovirus exposure and HLA in healthy donors. Per the germline V gene, CDR1 is MGHRA and CDR2 is YSYEKL. CDR3 length: 15 residues. Regarding the study as a whole: Sequence variants that were highly shared formed a cluster that was likely a sequencing artifact. TCR beta chains associated with HLA were, in a later analysis, more clonally expanded than equally common others. The sole available immune exposure information was CMV serostatus.

Worth noting for this clone: Its specificity is unknown.

Researchers ran the PCR with 60 Vbeta and 13 Jbeta primers. The table came from immunoSEQ multiplex PCR; TCRdb's copy has only in-frame clones and leaves some out. The sample lists 100,000 to 150,000 clones, 84% seen once, with approximately 2.5% in the top ten. Sequenced material: PBMCs. This chain joins TRBV4-1 and TRBJ2-5, with TRBD2 matching 8 bases. Judging by the DNA end, TRBJ2-7 fits better; the J call may be wrong. This sequence originates from a man aged 45-65 years in good health and CMV-seronegative. CDR3 in DNA: TGCGCCAGCAGCCTAGGCTTGGGACTAGGTTACGAGCAGTACTTC. It specifies CASSLGLGLGYEQYF.